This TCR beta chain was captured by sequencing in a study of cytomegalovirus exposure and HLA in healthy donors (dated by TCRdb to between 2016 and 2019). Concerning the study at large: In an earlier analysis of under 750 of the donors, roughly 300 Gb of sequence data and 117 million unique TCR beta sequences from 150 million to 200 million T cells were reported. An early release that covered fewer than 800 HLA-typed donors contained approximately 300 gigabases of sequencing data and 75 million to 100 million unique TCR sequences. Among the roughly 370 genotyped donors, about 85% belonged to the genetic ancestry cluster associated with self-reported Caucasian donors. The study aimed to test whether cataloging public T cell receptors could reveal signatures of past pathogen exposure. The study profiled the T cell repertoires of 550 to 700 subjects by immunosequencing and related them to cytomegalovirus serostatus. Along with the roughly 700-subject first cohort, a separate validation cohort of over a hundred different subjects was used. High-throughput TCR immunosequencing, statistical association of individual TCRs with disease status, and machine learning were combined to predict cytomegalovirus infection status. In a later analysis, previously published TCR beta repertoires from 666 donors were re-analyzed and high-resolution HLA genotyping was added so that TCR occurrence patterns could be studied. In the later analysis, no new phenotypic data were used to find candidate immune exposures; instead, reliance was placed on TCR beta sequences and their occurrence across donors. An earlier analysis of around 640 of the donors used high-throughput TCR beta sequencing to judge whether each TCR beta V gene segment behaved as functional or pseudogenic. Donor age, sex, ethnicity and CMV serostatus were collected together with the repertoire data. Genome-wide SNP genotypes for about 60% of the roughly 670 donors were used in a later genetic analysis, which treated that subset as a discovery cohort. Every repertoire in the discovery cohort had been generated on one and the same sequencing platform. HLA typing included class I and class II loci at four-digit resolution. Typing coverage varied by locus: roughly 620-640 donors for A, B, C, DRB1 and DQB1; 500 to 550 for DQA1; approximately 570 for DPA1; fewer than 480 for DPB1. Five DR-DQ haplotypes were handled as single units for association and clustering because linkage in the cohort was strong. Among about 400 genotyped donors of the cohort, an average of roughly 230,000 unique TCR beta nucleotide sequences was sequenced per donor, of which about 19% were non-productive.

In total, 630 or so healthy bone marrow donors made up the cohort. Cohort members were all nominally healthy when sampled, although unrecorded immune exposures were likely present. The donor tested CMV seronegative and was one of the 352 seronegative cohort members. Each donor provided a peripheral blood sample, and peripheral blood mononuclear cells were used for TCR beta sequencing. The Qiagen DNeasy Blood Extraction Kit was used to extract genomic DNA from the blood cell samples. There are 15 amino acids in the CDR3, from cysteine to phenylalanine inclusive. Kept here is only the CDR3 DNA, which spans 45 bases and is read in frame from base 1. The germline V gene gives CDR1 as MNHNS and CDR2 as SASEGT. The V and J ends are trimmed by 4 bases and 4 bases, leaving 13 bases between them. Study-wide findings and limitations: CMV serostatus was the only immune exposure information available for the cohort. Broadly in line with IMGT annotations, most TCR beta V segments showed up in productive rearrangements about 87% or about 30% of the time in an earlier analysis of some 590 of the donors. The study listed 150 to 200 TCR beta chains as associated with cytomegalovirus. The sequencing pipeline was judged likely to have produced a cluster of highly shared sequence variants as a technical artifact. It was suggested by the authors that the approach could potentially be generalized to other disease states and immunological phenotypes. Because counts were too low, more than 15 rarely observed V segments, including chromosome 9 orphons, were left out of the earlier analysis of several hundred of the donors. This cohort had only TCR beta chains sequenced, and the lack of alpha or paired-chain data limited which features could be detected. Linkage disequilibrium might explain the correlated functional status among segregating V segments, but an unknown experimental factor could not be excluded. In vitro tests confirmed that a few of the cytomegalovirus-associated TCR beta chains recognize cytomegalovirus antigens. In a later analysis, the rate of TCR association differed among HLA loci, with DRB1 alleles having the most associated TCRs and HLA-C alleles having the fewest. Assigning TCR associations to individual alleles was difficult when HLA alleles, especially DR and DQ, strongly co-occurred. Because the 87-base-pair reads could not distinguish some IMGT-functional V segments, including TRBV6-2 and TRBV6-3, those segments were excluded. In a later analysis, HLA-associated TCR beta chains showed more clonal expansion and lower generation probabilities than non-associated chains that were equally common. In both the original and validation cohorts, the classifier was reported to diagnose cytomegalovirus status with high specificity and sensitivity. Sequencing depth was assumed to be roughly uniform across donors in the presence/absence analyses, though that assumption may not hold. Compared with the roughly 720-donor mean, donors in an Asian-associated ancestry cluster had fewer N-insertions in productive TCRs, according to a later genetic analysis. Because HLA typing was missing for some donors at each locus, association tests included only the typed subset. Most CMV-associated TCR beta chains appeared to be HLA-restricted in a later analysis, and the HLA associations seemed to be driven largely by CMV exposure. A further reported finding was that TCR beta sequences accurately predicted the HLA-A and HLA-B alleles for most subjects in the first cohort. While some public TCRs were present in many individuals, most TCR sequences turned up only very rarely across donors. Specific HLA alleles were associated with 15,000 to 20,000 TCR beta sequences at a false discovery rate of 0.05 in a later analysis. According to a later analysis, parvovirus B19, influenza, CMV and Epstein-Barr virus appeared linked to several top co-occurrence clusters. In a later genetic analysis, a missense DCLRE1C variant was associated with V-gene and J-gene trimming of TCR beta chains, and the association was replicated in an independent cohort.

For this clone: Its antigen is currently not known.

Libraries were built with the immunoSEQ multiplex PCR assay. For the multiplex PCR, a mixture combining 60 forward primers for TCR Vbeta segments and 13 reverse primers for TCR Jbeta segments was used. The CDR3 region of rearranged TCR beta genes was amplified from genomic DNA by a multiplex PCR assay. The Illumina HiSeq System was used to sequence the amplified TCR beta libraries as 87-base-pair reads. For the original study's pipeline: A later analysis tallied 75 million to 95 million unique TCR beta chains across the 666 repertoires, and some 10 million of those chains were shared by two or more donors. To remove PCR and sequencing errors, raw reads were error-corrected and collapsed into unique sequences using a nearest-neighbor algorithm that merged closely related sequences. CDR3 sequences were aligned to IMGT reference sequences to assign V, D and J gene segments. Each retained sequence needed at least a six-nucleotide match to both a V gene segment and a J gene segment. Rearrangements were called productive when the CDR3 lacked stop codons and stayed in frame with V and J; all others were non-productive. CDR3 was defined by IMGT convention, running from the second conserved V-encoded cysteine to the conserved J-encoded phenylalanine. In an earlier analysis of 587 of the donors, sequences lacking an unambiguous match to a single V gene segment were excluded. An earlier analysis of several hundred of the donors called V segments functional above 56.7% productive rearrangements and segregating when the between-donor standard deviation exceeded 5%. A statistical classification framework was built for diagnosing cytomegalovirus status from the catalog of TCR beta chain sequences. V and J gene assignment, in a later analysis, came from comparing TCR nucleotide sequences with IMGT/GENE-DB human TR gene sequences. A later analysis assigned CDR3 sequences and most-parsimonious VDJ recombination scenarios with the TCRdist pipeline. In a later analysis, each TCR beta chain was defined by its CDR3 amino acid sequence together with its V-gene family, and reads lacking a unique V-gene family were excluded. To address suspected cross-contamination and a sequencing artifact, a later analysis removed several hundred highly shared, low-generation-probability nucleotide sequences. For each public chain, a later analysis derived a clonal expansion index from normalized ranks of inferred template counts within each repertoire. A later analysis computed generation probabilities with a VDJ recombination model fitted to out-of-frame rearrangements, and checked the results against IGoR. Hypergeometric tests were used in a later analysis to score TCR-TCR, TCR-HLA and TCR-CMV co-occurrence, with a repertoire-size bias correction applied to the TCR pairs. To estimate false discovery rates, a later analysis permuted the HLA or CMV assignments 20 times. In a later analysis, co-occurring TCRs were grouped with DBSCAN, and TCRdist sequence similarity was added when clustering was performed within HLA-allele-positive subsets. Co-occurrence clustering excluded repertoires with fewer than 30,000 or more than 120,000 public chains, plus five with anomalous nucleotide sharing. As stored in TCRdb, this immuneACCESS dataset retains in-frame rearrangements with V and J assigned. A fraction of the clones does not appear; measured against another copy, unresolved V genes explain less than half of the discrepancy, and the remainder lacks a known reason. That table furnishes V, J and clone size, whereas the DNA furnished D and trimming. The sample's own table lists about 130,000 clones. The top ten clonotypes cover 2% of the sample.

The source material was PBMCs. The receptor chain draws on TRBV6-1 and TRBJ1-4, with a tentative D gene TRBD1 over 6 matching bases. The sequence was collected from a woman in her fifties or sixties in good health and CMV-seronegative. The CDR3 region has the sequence CASSVLGAGNEKLFF. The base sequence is TGTGCCAGCAGTGTTTTGGGGGCGGGTAATGAAAAACTGTTTTTT.